A single sample is the source of the 7 T cell receptor beta chains below, sequenced in a study of cytomegalovirus exposure and HLA in healthy donors. With 60 Vbeta and 13 Jbeta primers, the PCR was carried out. Clones were read by immunoSEQ multiplex PCR, and TCRdb kept only the in-frame ones, dropping some. Counted here are some 160,000 clones, roughly 82% occurring once; the ten biggest clones make up 1.5% to 2%. Input material: PBMCs. The receptor set was obtained from a woman aged 30 to 39 in good health and CMV-seronegative.

This clone appeared once. The chain links TRBV10-3 to TRBJ2-3; tentatively, D is TRBD1 (7 bases). Germline V gene sequence: CDR1 ENHRY, CDR2 SYGVKD. The CDR3 is made up of 15 amino acids. V was clipped by 6 bases and J by 5 bases, with 18 bases between them. The CDR3 region is CAIRGGQPGKDTQYF. The CDR3 region has the DNA TGTGCCATCAGGGGGGGACAGCCGGGGAAAGATACGCAGTATTTT.

The chain couples TRBV7-8 to TRBJ2-7; 8 bases line up with TRBD1. CDR1 is SGHVS, CDR2 FQNEAQ, per germline. The CDR3 totals 18 residues. After removal of 4 bases from V and 1 base from J, the junction contained 15 bases not matched to a gene. CDR3 coding DNA: TGTGCCAGCAGCTCGTTACCGGGACAGGAGGCTGGATCCTACGAGCAGTACTTC. It encodes CASSSLPGQEAGSYEQYF.

The rearrangement joins TRBV9 to TRBJ2-2, with 7 bases matching TRBD1. The junction had 6 bases not matched to a gene; V was cut back by 8 bases and J by 2 bases. This CDR3 has 14 residues. From germline, CDR1 is SGDLS and CDR2 YYNGEE. In nucleotides, the CDR3 is TGTGCCAGTGTCAAGGGGGCCAACACCGGGGAGCTGTTTTTT. This sequence encodes CASVKGANTGELFF.

The V and J genes are TRBV5-1 and TRBJ1-2; D is unclear. The CDR3 runs to 14 residues. Germline V gene lookup returns CDR1 SGHRS and CDR2 YFSETQ. V dropped 0 bases and J dropped 6 bases, with 12 bases sitting between them. The CDR3 here is CASSLGGLVNGYTF. The CDR3 DNA is TGCGCCAGCAGCTTGGGAGGTTTAGTCAATGGCTACACCTTC.

Comment on this clone: At one end the junction does not follow the germline gene, possibly because of a read error. The CDR3 loop is CASSLDRDTEAFF. The CDR3 DNA is TGTGCTAGCAGCTTGGACAGGGACACTGAAGCTTTCTTT. The chain joins TRBV7-7 to TRBJ1-1; 8 positions agree with TRBD1. Germline V gene sequence: CDR1 SSHAT, CDR2 FNYEAQ (reference sequence). The CDR3 loop spans 13 amino acids. The full variable domain, rest sourced from reference TRBV7-7 and TRBJ1-1, is GAGVSQSPRYKVTKRGQDVTLRCDPISSHATLYWYQQALGQGPEFLTYFNYEAQPDKSGLPSDRFSAERPEGSISTLTIQRTEQRDSAMYRCASSLDRDTEAFFGQGTRLTVV.

This clone was detected once. V is TRBV5-5 and J is TRBJ1-2; 9 nucleotides agree with TRBD1. Germline CDR1 is SGHKS and CDR2 is YYEKEE (reference sequence). This CDR3 is built from 15 residues. V lost 3 bases, J lost 1 base, and 4 bases stayed unmatched. Here the CDR3 DNA reads TGTGCCAGCAGCTCCCACAGGGGGCGTAACTATGGCTACACCTTC. Translation gives CASSSHRGRNYGYTF.

On this clone: One junction end does not reproduce the germline sequence, and a read error may be involved. The chain carries TRBV7-3 and TRBJ2-7; 7 bases map to TRBD2. The CDR3 is 14 residues long. Per the germline V gene, CDR1 is SGHTA and CDR2 is FQGTGA. In DNA form, the CDR3 reads TGTGCCAGCAGCCTCGGACTAGGGACCTACGAGCAGTGCTTC. Protein product: CASSLGLGTYEQCF.